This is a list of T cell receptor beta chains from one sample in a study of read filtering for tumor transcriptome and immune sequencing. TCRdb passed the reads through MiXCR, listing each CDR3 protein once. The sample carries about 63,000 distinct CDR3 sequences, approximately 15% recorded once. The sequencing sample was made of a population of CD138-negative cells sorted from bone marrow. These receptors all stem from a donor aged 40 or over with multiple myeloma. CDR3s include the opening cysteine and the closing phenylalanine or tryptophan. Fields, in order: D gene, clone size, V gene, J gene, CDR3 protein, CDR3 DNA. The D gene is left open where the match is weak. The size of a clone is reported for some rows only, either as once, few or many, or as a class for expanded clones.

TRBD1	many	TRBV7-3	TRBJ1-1	CASMRQGGTEAFF	TGTGCCAGCATGCGACAGGGCGGCACTGAAGCTTTCTTT
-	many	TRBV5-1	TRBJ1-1	CASSPGSLGAGGTEAFF	TGCGCCAGCAGCCCGGGGAGCTTGGGGGCCGGGGGCACTGAAGCTTTCTTT
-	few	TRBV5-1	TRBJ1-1	CASSTPRGSNTEAFF	TGCGCCAGCAGCACTCCACGGGGGTCGAACACTGAAGCTTTCTTT
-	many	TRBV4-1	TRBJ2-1	CASSQGPGRWQFF	TGCGCCAGCAGCCAAGGCCCCGGAAGGTGGCAGTTCTTC
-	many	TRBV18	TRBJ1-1	CASSPLPTTEEAFF	TGTGCCAGCTCACCTCTACCAACCACAGAGGAAGCTTTCTTT
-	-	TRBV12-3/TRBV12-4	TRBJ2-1	CASSQTSGRQFF	TGTGCCAGCAGCCAGACTAGTGGACGGCAGTTCTTC
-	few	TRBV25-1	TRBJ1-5	CASSDSGAYNQPQHF	TGTGCCAGCAGTGACTCAGGGGCATACAATCAGCCCCAGCATTTT
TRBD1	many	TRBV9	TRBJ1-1	CASSTRTGFDLNTEAFF	TGTGCCAGCAGCACCAGGACAGGGTTCGACTTGAACACTGAAGCTTTCTTT
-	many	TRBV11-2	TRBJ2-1	CASSQISGLRHNEQFF	TGTGCCAGCAGCCAAATCTCGGGGCTACGCCACAATGAGCAGTTCTTC
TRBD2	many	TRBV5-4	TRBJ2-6	CASSPGLAGGPGANVLTF	TGTGCCAGCAGCCCTGGACTAGCGGGAGGGCCAGGGGCCAACGTCCTGACTTTC
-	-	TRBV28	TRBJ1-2	CASISADNYGYTF	TGTGCCAGCATTTCGGCCGATAACTATGGCTACACCTTC
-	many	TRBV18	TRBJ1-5	CASSPGDGNQPQHF	TGTGCCAGCTCACCAGGGGACGGCAATCAGCCCCAGCATTTT
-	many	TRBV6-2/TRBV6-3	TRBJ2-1	CASSWYIGIPRGEQFF	TGTGCCAGCAGTTGGTACATTGGGATACCAAGGGGTGAGCAGTTCTTC
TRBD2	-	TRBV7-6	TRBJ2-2	CASSSLLAGQTGELFF	TGTGCCAGCAGCTCCCTCCTAGCGGGACAAACCGGGGAGCTGTTTTTT
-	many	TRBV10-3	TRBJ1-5	CAISGTDRRNQPQHF	TGTGCCATCAGTGGGACGGACAGACGCAATCAGCCCCAGCATTTT
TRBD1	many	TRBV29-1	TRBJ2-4	CSVGDRGSIKNIQYF	TGCAGCGTTGGGGACAGGGGTAGTATTAAAAACATTCAGTACTTC
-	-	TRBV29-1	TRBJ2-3	CSVEGLSEGGTDTQYF	TGCAGCGTTGAAGGCCTGTCTGAGGGAGGCACAGATACGCAGTATTTT
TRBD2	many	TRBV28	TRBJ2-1	CASRSGLAGGSTGYEQFF	TGTGCCAGCAGATCGGGACTAGCGGGAGGGAGCACTGGGTATGAGCAGTTCTTC
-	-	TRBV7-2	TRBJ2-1	CASSLGWGASRDNEQFF	TGTGCCAGCAGCTTAGGTTGGGGAGCTAGTCGCGACAATGAGCAGTTCTTC
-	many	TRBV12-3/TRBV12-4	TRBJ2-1	CASRIQYNEQFF	TGTGCCAGCAGAATCCAGTACAATGAGCAGTTCTTC
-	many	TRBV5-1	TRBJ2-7	CASREGSGLLRAVF	TGCGCCAGCAGAGAGGGCAGCGGGTTACTACGAGCAGTGTTC
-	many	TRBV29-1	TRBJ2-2	CSVSENTGELFF	TGCAGCGTTAGTGAGAACACCGGGGAGCTGTTTTTT
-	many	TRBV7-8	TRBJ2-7	CASSSVEYYEQYF	TGTGCCAGCAGCTCGGTGGAGTACTACGAGCAGTACTTC
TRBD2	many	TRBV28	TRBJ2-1	CASSWTSGKGNEQFF	TGTGCCAGCAGTTGGACTAGCGGGAAAGGAAATGAGCAGTTCTTC
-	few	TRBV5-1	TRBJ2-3	CASSYRDTDTQYF	TGCGCCAGCAGCTACCGGGACACAGATACGCAGTATTTT
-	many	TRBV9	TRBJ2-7	CASSVDGIEQYF	TGTGCCAGCAGCGTAGATGGGATCGAGCAGTACTTC
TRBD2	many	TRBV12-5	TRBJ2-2	CASGLAGLAGGPRNTGELFF	TGTGCTAGTGGTTTGGCGGGACTAGCGGGAGGGCCCAGGAACACCGGGGAGCTGTTTTTT
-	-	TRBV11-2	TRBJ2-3	CASSPGRSTDTQYF	TGTGCCAGCAGCCCTGGACGGAGCACAGATACGCAGTATTTT
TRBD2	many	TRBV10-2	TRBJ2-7	CASSLLASGRHSYEQYF	TGCGCCAGCAGTTTGCTAGCGAGCGGGAGGCACTCCTACGAGCAGTACTTC
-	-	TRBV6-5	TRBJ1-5	CASKQGNQPQHF	TGTGCCAGCAAACAGGGCAATCAGCCCCAGCATTTT
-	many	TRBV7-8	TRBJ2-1	CASSLPGLGYNEQFF	TGTGCCAGCAGCTTGCCGGGCTTGGGTTACAATGAGCAGTTCTTC
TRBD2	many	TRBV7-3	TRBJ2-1	CASRSGTNENEQFF	TGTGCCAGCAGGTCCGGGACTAACGAAAATGAGCAGTTCTTC
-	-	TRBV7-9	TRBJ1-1	CASSRGQRSTEAFF	TGTGCCAGCAGCCGGGGTCAGAGAAGCACTGAAGCTTTCTTT
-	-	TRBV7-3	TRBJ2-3	CASSLTSATDTQYF	TGTGCCAGCAGCTTGACAAGCGCCACAGATACGCAGTATTTT
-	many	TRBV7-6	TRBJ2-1	CASSLVAGSSYNEQFF	TGTGCCAGCAGCTTAGTCGCGGGGAGCTCCTACAATGAGCAGTTCTTC
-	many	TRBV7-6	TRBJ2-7	CASSLGVGASYEQYF	TGTGCCAGCAGCTTAGGGGTGGGAGCGTCCTACGAGCAGTACTTC
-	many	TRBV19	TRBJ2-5	CASSIDHGRLQETQYF	TGTGCCAGTAGTATAGATCATGGCAGACTACAAGAGACCCAGTACTTC
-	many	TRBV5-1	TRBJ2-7	CASSPDPYEQYF	TGCGCCAGCAGCCCCGATCCCTACGAGCAGTACTTC
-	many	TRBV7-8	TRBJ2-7	CASSPLFESEQYF	TGTGCCAGCAGCCCCCTCTTTGAAAGCGAGCAGTACTTC
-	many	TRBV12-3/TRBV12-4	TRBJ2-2	CASSLGGLNTGELFF	TGTGCCAGCAGTTTGGGCGGATTGAACACCGGGGAGCTGTTTTTT
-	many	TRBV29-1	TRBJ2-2	CSVLVSGESHGELFF	TGCAGCGTCCTCGTATCGGGGGAGTCCCACGGGGAGCTGTTTTTT
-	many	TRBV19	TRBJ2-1	CASSLLQGNEQFF	TGTGCCAGTAGTCTCTTACAGGGAAATGAGCAGTTCTTC
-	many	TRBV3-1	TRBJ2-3	CASSQGNGDTRTDTQYF	TGTGCCAGCAGCCAAGGTAACGGCGATACCCGCACAGATACGCAGTATTTT
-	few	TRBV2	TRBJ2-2	CASKRDRYNGELFF	TGTGCCAGCAAACGGGACCGCTACAACGGGGAGCTGTTTTTT
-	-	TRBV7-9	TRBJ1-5	CALTSGADTQHF	TGTGCCCTTACTAGCGGGGCCGATACGCAGCATTTT
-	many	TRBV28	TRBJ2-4	CASSFVAGHTGRGPKNIQYF	TGTGCCAGCAGTTTTGTCGCGGGACATACAGGTCGGGGGCCCAAAAACATTCAGTACTTC
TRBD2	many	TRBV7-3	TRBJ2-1	CASSFQTSGRYNEQFF	TGTGCCAGCAGCTTTCAGACTAGCGGGAGATACAATGAGCAGTTCTTC
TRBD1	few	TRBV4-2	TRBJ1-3	CASSQDTGDSGNTIYF	TGTGCCAGCAGCCAAGATACAGGGGACTCTGGAAACACCATATATTTT
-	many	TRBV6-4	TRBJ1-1	CASTDRFLPPEAFF	TGTGCCAGCACCGACAGGTTTTTGCCTCCTGAAGCTTTCTTT
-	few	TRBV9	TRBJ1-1	CASARAGTTEAFF	TGTGCCAGCGCACGAGCTGGGACCACTGAAGCTTTCTTT